One sample yielded the 19 T cell receptor beta chains listed below, sequenced in a study of shared clonotypes between healthy human individuals. Clones were sequenced by immunoSEQ multiplex PCR, and TCRdb holds only the in-frame ones, with some missing. The sample yields 1.4 million to 1.5 million clones, roughly 97% seen once. Input material: naive CD4+ T cells sorted from blood. Regarding subset: CD45RA+ positively selected. These receptor sequences come from a man in his thirties or forties in good health.

The gene calls are TRBV5-6 and TRBJ1-5, with 8 bases matching TRBD1. V was clipped by 0 bases and J by 5 bases; unmatched bases: 4. The length of the CDR3 is 15 residues. Germline assignment: CDR1 SGHDT and CDR2 YYEEEE. CDR3 sequence (DNA): TGTGCCAGCAGCTTGGCGGCAGGGGGCTATCAGCCCCAGCATTTT. Its translation: CASSLAAGGYQPQHF.

This clone was seen only once. The gene calls are TRBV4-2 and TRBJ1-5; possible D gene TRBD1, 6 bases. The CDR3 spans 20 residues. The germline V and J ends were trimmed by 0 bases and 7 bases, with 28 bases remaining between them. The germline V gene has CDR1 LGHNA and CDR2 YNFKEQ. The chain's CDR3 is CASSQEHLTLPWGQGQPQHF. In DNA, the CDR3 is TGTGCCAGCAGCCAAGAGCATTTAACCCTTCCTTGGGGGCAAGGGCAGCCCCAGCATTTT.

The rearrangement links TRBV2 to TRBJ1-5; D ambiguous. Trimming stripped 6 bases from V and 3 bases from J, with 6 bases between. The CDR3 runs 12 residues. Germline V gene lookup returns CDR1 SNHLY and CDR2 FYNNEI. The CDR3 region is CASSGNNQPQHF. The CDR3, as DNA: TGTGCCAGCAGCGGGAACAATCAGCCCCAGCATTTT. The full variable domain, with the rest looked up from reference TRBV2 and TRBJ1-5, is EPEVTQTPSHQVTQMGQEVILRCVPISNHLYFYWYRQILGQKVEFLVSFYNNEISEKSEIFDDQFSVERPDGSNFTLKIRSTKLEDSAMYFCASSGNNQPQHFGDGTRLSIL.

The chain recombines TRBV29-1 with TRBJ2-3; D may be TRBD2 (6 bases). Germline V gene sequence: CDR1 SQVTM, CDR2 ANQGSEA. The CDR3 extends over 15 amino acids. The ends were cut back, 6 bases at V and 0 bases at J, with 16 bases in the middle. CDR3 bases: TGCAGCGTGTCCGGGACTGCCTCTAGCACAGATACGCAGTATTTT. It translates to CSVSGTASSTDTQYF.

J is TRBJ2-1 and V is TRBV6-5; 11 positions agree with TRBD2. The CDR3 contains 15 residues. V dropped 0 bases and J dropped 7; count of bases not matched to a gene: 2. CDR1 MNHEY and CDR2 SVGAGI come from the germline V gene. CDR3 nucleotide sequence: TGTGCCAGCAGTTACTCGGGGACTAGCGGAAATGAGCAGTTCTTC. Its translation is CASSYSGTSGNEQFF.

The chain recombines TRBV7-2 with TRBJ2-7; 8 nucleotides line up with TRBD1. The length of the CDR3 is 15 residues. V was pared by 4 bases and J by 4 bases, with 9 bases of the junction left unmatched. CDR1 and CDR2 (germline): SGHTA, FQGNSA. CDR3 protein: CASSSTPRGLYEQYF. Written as DNA, the CDR3 is TGTGCCAGCAGCTCGACCCCCAGGGGGCTATACGAGCAGTACTTC.

The gene calls are TRBV27 and TRBJ2-7, with D uncertain. V gave up 4 bases and J gave up 2 bases, with 12 bases separating them. The CDR3 consists of 14 residues. The germline V gene encodes CDR1 MNHEY and CDR2 SMNVEV (reference sequence). The CDR3 loop is CASSSQIGAYEQYF. The CDR3 DNA reads TGTGCCAGCAGTTCCCAGATTGGGGCCTACGAGCAGTACTTC.

The rearrangement uses TRBV6-1 and TRBJ2-7; D is undetermined. The CDR3 is 15 residues long. Germline V CDR1 and CDR2: MNHNS, SASEGT. V lost 8 bases to trimming and J lost 3 bases, with 20 bases between them. For the CDR3, the DNA is TGTGCCAGCGCAGTAAATAGGCTAGTGAACTACGAGCAGTACTTC. Amino acid sequence: CASAVNRLVNYEQYF.

The chain uses TRBV5-1 and TRBJ2-3; unclear D gene. Per germline, CDR1 SGHRS and CDR2 YFSETQ. The CDR3 contains 13 residues. Trimming stripped 0 bases from V and 6 bases from J, with 8 bases between. In DNA form, the CDR3 reads TGCGCCAGCAGCTTGGGCCTCATGGATACGCAGTATTTT. Amino acids: CASSLGLMDTQYF.

This clone was seen just once. The chain couples TRBV5-1 to TRBJ2-6; 8 bases are a match to TRBD2. Germline assignment: CDR1 SGHRS and CDR2 YFSETQ. This CDR3 contains 19 residues. J was trimmed by 0 bases and V by 4 bases; bases with no gene match: 12. CDR3 protein: CASSAGTGTRPSGANVLTF. Here the CDR3 DNA reads TGCGCCAGCAGCGCAGGAACCGGGACTAGACCCTCTGGGGCCAACGTCCTGACTTTC. Complete variable domain (other parts from reference TRBV5-1 and TRBJ2-6): KAGVTQTPRYLIKTRGQQVTLSCSPISGHRSVSWYQQTPGQGLQFLFEYFSETQRNKGNFPGRFSGRQFSNSRSEMNVSTLELGDSALYLCASSAGTGTRPSGANVLTFGAGSRLTVL.

The rearrangement links TRBV2 to TRBJ2-5; TRBD1 aligns across 10 bases. V was clipped by 4 bases and J by 7 bases; unmatched bases: 9. The CDR3 length is 15 residues. Germline-derived CDR1 and CDR2 are SNHLY and FYNNEI. This CDR3 reads CASSVETGGRGTQYF. DNA of the CDR3: TGTGCCAGCAGTGTTGAGACAGGGGGCCGCGGGACCCAGTACTTC. Based on the CDR3 plus reference TRBV2 and TRBJ2-5, the full variable domain is EPEVTQTPSHQVTQMGQEVILRCVPISNHLYFYWYRQILGQKVEFLVSFYNNEISEKSEIFDDQFSVERPDGSNFTLKIRSTKLEDSAMYFCASSVETGGRGTQYFGPGTRLLVL.

The genes are TRBV25-1 and TRBJ2-1; TRBD1 matches 7 bases. CDR1 MGHDK and CDR2 SYGVNS come from the germline V gene. V lost 5 bases, J lost 6 bases, and 4 bases stayed unmatched. The CDR3 is 13 residues long. In DNA, the CDR3 is TGTGCCAGCAGTAATGCAGGGGGCAATGAGCAGTTCTTC. Amino acid sequence: CASSNAGGNEQFF.

The rearrangement uses TRBV30 and TRBJ2-3; D unresolved. V was clipped by 5 bases and J by 2 bases, with 11 bases between them. Germline-derived CDR1 and CDR2 are GTSNPN and SVGIG (reference sequence). This CDR3 comprises 13 residues. The DNA of the CDR3 is TGTGCCTGGCGGCGAGGAGTCACAGATACGCAGTATTTT. Its translation: CAWRRGVTDTQYF.

This chain uses TRBV5-1 with TRBJ2-1, with D unresolved. This CDR3 has 14 amino acids. Trimming cost V 5 bases and J 0 bases, with 9 bases left between them. Per the germline V gene, CDR1 is SGHRS and CDR2 is YFSETQ. DNA for the CDR3: TGCGCCAGCAGACCGCCGTCCTCCTACAATGAGCAGTTCTTC. This encodes CASRPPSSYNEQFF.

This CDR3 is CASSPSSRAGVETQYF. The CDR3 nucleotides are TGTGCCAGCTCACCCTCCTCTCGAGCGGGGGTGGAGACCCAGTACTTC. The genes are TRBV18 and TRBJ2-5; 8 nucleotides agree with TRBD2. Germline V gene lookup returns CDR1 KGHSH and CDR2 LQKENI. V dropped 3 bases and J dropped 5; count of bases not matched to a gene: 11. The CDR3 is made up of 16 amino acids.

This clone was observed once. This chain connects TRBV28 to TRBJ2-5; 8 bases align to TRBD1. Germline loops: CDR1 MDHEN, CDR2 SYDVKM. J lost 4 bases, V lost 2 bases, and 9 bases had no gene match. The CDR3 covers 16 residues. Here the CDR3 reads CASSLGVDRGRETQYF. The DNA of the CDR3 is TGTGCCAGCAGTTTAGGTGTAGACAGGGGACGAGAGACCCAGTACTTC.

This rearrangement joins TRBV19 to TRBJ2-5, with 8 positions matching TRBD2. J lost 0 bases, V lost 1 base, and 7 bases had no gene match. The CDR3 extends over 17 amino acids. Looked up from germline, CDR1 is LNHDA and CDR2 is SQIVND (reference sequence). The CDR3 region has the DNA TGTGCCAGTAGTATAGCTTTGCGAGCGGGGGACCAAGAGACCCAGTACTTC. Translated, it gives CASSIALRAGDQETQYF.

On this clone itself: This sample includes further DNA sequences coding for the same CDR3. This chain joins TRBV5-1 and TRBJ1-1; no clear D. V was trimmed by 4 bases and J by 1 base, leaving 8 bases between them. Germline V lookup: CDR1 SGHRS, CDR2 YFSETQ. There are 13 residues in the CDR3. DNA of the CDR3: TGCGCCAGCAGCCTCCGGGGGAACACTGAAGCTTTCTTT. It translates to CASSLRGNTEAFF.

The CDR3 is CASRMLMGTYNEQFF. Here the CDR3 DNA reads TGTGCCAGCAGGATGTTGATGGGAACTTACAATGAGCAGTTCTTC. The chain uses TRBV28 and TRBJ2-1, with unresolved D. From germline, CDR1 is MDHEN and CDR2 SYDVKM. Trimming removed 6 bases from V and 4 bases from J, with 16 bases in between. This CDR3 is 15 amino acids long.